This is a list of T cell receptor beta chains from one sample in a study of blood T cell repertoires in COVID-19. Sequenced by immunoSEQ multiplex PCR; TCRdb stores in-frame clones only, minus some. In the table there are 45,000 to 55,000 clones, roughly two thirds of which are singletons. The sample was peripheral blood. All receptors come from a woman aged 65 to 85 with acute or convalescent COVID-19. The CDR3 runs from the conserved cysteine through the conserved F or W. The order of the fields is clone size, D gene, J gene, V gene, CDR3 protein, CDR3 DNA. A D gene is named only where the DNA matches it firmly. Part of the rows lack a size; the others show once, few, many or a class for expanded clones.

.	TRBD2	TRBJ2-7	TRBV14	CASSQLSGGQYEQYF	TGTGCCAGCAGCCAACTCAGCGGGGGGCAGTACGAGCAGTACTTC
.	TRBD2	TRBJ2-7	TRBV6-6	CASSSGNAYEQYF	TGTGCCAGCAGTAGCGGGAACGCCTACGAGCAGTACTTC
.	.	TRBJ1-6	TRBV5-6	CASSQGIANSPLHF	TGTGCCAGCAGTCAGGGTATCGCTAATTCACCCCTCCACTTT
.	.	TRBJ2-7	TRBV27	CASSWRTAAYEQYF	TGTGCCAGCAGTTGGAGGACAGCGGCCTACGAGCAGTACTTC
.	.	TRBJ1-4	TRBV5-6	CASSYRVNEKLFF	TGTGCCAGCAGCTATCGGGTAAATGAAAAACTGTTTTTT
.	.	TRBJ1-2	TRBV3-1/TRBV3-2	CASSRTNYGYTF	TGTGCCAGCAGCCGGACAAACTATGGCTACACCTTC
.	.	TRBJ2-7	TRBV28	CASSSLSEQYF	TGTGCCAGCAGTTCTCTAAGCGAGCAGTACTTC
.	TRBD2	TRBJ2-7	TRBV6-2/TRBV6-3	CASSYPGTRGFQYF	TGTGCCAGCAGTTACCCGGGAACGCGGGGGTTTCAGTACTTC
.	TRBD1	TRBJ1-1	TRBV5-6	CASSFQGAHPEAFF	TGTGCCAGCAGCTTCCAGGGGGCGCATCCTGAAGCTTTCTTT
.	.	TRBJ2-1	TRBV12-2	CASRPLPSGRTYNEQFF	TGTGCAAGTCGTCCACTACCTAGCGGGAGAACCTACAATGAGCAGTTCTTC
.	.	TRBJ2-1	TRBV7-8	CASSFIGTSNEQFF	TGTGCCAGCAGCTTCATAGGGACTTCCAATGAGCAGTTCTTC
.	.	TRBJ2-2	TRBV19	CASSISRNTGELFF	TGTGCCAGTAGTATATCCCGGAACACCGGGGAGCTGTTTTTT
few	TRBD1	TRBJ1-1	TRBV12-3/TRBV12-4	CASSLAGQGAFF	TGTGCCAGCAGTTTGGCAGGACAGGGAGCTTTCTTT
.	.	TRBJ2-7	TRBV10-1	CASSGLNPYEQYF	TGCGCCAGCAGTGGACTGAACCCCTACGAGCAGTACTTC
.	TRBD1	TRBJ2-7	TRBV2	CASIPGQGAYEQYF	TGTGCCAGCATCCCGGGGCAGGGGGCCTACGAGCAGTACTTC
few	TRBD1	TRBJ1-2	TRBV18	CASSPGQDNYGYTF	TGTGCCAGCTCACCGGGACAGGATAACTATGGCTACACCTTC
.	TRBD1	TRBJ1-1	TRBV7-9	CASSLYGTGGEAFF	TGTGCCAGCAGCTTATATGGGACAGGGGGTGAAGCTTTCTTT
few	.	TRBJ1-3	TRBV12-3/TRBV12-4	CASSYVSGDTIYF	TGTGCCAGCAGTTATGTATCCGGGGACACCATATATTTT
few	TRBD1	TRBJ2-3	TRBV24-1	CATQDRGHTDTQYF	TGTGCCACCCAAGACAGGGGGCACACAGATACGCAGTATTTT
once	.	TRBJ2-5	TRBV12-3/TRBV12-4	CASSLGGGETQYF	TGTGCCAGCAGTTTAGGAGGCGGAGAGACCCAGTACTTC
.	.	TRBJ2-3	TRBV4-1	CASSQDAAATSTDTQYF	TGCGCCAGCAGCCAAGATGCGGCCGCTACTAGCACAGATACGCAGTATTTT
.	TRBD2	TRBJ2-7	TRBV7-3	CASSLMGLASEQYF	TGTGCCAGCAGCTTAATGGGACTAGCGAGCGAGCAGTACTTC
.	.	TRBJ1-2	TRBV7-3	CASISRESYGYTF	TGTGCCAGCATCTCCAGGGAAAGCTATGGCTACACCTTC
.	.	TRBJ2-3	TRBV30	CASAGTSSGAQYF	TGTGCCTCAGCCGGGACATCTTCTGGTGCGCAGTATTTT
.	.	TRBJ2-1	TRBV19	CASSTLDRPEQFF	TGTGCCAGTAGTACCCTAGATAGGCCCGAGCAGTTCTTC
.	TRBD1	TRBJ2-2	TRBV7-6	CASSFRAPGQGSTGGELFF	TGTGCCAGCAGCTTCCGAGCCCCGGGACAGGGCTCGACGGGCGGGGAGCTGTTTTTT
.	.	TRBJ1-6	TRBV28	CASSVRGSPLHF	TGTGCCAGCAGTGTCCGGGGGTCACCCCTCCACTTT